The rows below give T cell receptor beta chains drawn from one sample of a study of identical twins. A single record per CDR3 protein comes from TCRdb applying MiXCR to the 5' RACE reads. The data show about 550,000 distinct CDR3 sequences, 20% to 25% seen once. The same data also contributed to another study, on yellow fever vaccine responses in identical twins.

Sequencing used CD4+ T cells sorted from blood. These receptors were collected from a woman between 18 and 29 years old in good health. CDR3s include the opening cysteine and the closing phenylalanine or tryptophan. A D gene is named only where the DNA matches it firmly. Clone size is stated in some rows and not others, as once, few, many or a class when expanded.

>TRBV5-5|few|TRBJ2-1|TRBD2
TGTGCCAGCAGCGTGGACGGACTAGTAGTCAATGAGCAGTTCTTC
CASSVDGLVVNEQFF
>TRBV6-2/TRBV6-3|few|TRBJ2-5|.
TGTGCCAGCAGTTTTACGAACTCTCCACAAGAGACCCAGTACTTC
CASSFTNSPQETQYF
>TRBV5-1|few|TRBJ2-5|.
TGCGCCAGCAGCTTTGAGGTTCCCGGGGAGACCCAGTACTTC
CASSFEVPGETQYF
>TRBV18|few|TRBJ2-3|TRBD1
TGTGCCAGCTCACCTCCGGGACAGGTTCACGGTACGCAGTATTTT
CASSPPGQVHGTQYF
>TRBV20-1|.|TRBJ1-1|.
TGCAGTGCTAGAGGTGCAGGGTGGAACACTGAAGCTTTCTTT
CSARGAGWNTEAFF
>TRBV29-1|.|TRBJ2-3|TRBD1
TGCAGCGTTGAAGAGTTCCCAGGACAGGGCATCACAGATACGCAGTATTTT
CSVEEFPGQGITDTQYF
>TRBV6-5|.|TRBJ2-2|.
TGTGCCAGCAGTTACAGGCCCTGGGGACCAGGGCTGGACACCGGGGAGCTGTTTTTT
CASSYRPWGPGLDTGELFF
>TRBV9|.|TRBJ2-3|TRBD1
TGTGCCAGCAGCGTAGCCCCCGGGACAGGGAAGACAGATACGCAGTATTTT
CASSVAPGTGKTDTQYF
>TRBV10-2|.|TRBJ2-3|TRBD2
TGCGCCAGCAGAGGGGGACTAGCGGGAGTTGCGGATACGCAGTATTTT
CASRGGLAGVADTQYF
>TRBV6-5|few|TRBJ2-5|TRBD2
TGTGCCAGCAGTTACCGACTAGCGGGAGAGTTTCAAGAGACCCAGTACTTC
CASSYRLAGEFQETQYF
>TRBV29-1|.|TRBJ2-1|.
TGCAGCGTCGTTGGGGTGGATGAGCAGTTCTTC
CSVVGVDEQFF